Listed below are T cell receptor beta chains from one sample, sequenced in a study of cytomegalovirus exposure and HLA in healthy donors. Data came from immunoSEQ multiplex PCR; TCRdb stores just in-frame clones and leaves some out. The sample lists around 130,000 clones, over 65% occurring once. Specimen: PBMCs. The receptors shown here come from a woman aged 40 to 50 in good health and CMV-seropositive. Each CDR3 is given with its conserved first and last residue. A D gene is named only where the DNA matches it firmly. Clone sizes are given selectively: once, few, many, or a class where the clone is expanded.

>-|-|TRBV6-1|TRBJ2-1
TGTGCCAGCAGTGAAGGTAGAGTGGCCTACAATGAGCAGTTCTTC
CASSEGRVAYNEQFF
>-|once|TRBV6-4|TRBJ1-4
TGTGCCAGCAGCCGGACAGTCAATGAAAAACTGTTTTTT
CASSRTVNEKLFF
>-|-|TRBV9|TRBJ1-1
TGTGCCAGCAGCGCAAAGACAGGGAACACTGAAGCTTTCTTT
CASSAKTGNTEAFF
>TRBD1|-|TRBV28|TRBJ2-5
TGTGCCAGCAGTTTACCGACAGGGAATGGTGTGGAGACCCAGTACTTC
CASSLPTGNGVETQYF
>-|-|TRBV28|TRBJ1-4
TGTGCCAGCAGTCCTGCTGTAGACAGAGCAACTAATGAAAAACTGTTTTTT
CASSPAVDRATNEKLFF
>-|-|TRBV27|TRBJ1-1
TGTGCCAGCAGTTTTGGAGGGAACACTGAAGCTTTCTTT
CASSFGGNTEAFF
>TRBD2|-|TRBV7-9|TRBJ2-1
TGTGCCAGCAGCTTAGATTCGGGGAGGGCCTTGTCTGAGCAGTTCTTC
CASSLDSGRALSEQFF
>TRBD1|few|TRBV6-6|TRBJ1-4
TGTGCCAGCAGTAGACCACAGGGGGCGCAGGAAAAACTGTTTTTT
CASSRPQGAQEKLFF
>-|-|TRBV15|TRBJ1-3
TGTGCCACCAGCAGAGATCGGGGTTCTGGAAACACCATATATTTT
CATSRDRGSGNTIYF
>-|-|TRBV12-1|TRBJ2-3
TGTGCCAGCAGCCTTAAGGGCGGGAGCACAGATACGCAGTATTTT
CASSLKGGSTDTQYF
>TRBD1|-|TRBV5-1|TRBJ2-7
TGCGCCAGCAGCGACGACAGGGAATACGAGCAGTACTTC
CASSDDREYEQYF
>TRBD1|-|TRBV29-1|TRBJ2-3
TGCAGCGTTCAGAGCCCGACAGGGCCGACTCTAGATACGCAGTATTTT
CSVQSPTGPTLDTQYF
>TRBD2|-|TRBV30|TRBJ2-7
TGTGCCTGCGGACTGGGGGGGGGCTACGAGCAGTACTTC
CACGLGGGYEQYF
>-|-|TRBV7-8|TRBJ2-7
TGTGCCAGCAGCTTAGGAGCGACGGTCTATTCCGAGCAGTACTTC
CASSLGATVYSEQYF
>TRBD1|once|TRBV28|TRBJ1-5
TGTGCCAGCAGGTGGACAGGGGGCGGGGAGCCCCAGCATTTT
CASRWTGGGEPQHF
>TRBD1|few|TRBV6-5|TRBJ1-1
TGTGCCAGCAGCCAAATTTGGACAGGGACGACTGAAGCTTTCTTT
CASSQIWTGTTEAFF
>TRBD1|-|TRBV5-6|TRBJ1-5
TGTGCCAGCAGCAAGGGGGACAGGCGACGGTATAGCAATCAGCCCCAGCATTTT
CASSKGDRRRYSNQPQHF
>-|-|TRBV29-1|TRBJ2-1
TGCAGCGTTGACAGGGCAAATGAGCAGTTCTTC
CSVDRANEQFF
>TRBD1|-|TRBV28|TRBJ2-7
TGTGCCAGCAGTTCAGGGGGCCGGTACTACGAGCAGTACTTC
CASSSGGRYYEQYF
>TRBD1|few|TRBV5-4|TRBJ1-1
TGTGCCAGCAGCCACCCGGACAGGTTGAACACTGAAGCTTTCTTT
CASSHPDRLNTEAFF
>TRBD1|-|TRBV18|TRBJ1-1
TGTGCCAGCTCACCCGGACAGGGGTTGGACACTGAAGCTTTCTTT
CASSPGQGLDTEAFF
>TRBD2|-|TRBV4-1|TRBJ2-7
TGCGCCAGCAGCCAAGGCGCGAAAGGGACTAGCGAGACCTACGAGCAGTACTTC
CASSQGAKGTSETYEQYF
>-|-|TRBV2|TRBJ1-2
TGTGCCAGCATGAAGGGGCTGATAGCTAACTATGGCTACACCTTC
CASMKGLIANYGYTF
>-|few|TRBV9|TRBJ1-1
TGTGCCAGCAGCTTAACACCGAACACTGAAGCTTTCTTT
CASSLTPNTEAFF
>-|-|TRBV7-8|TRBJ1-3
TGTGCCAGCAGCTTATTGATCGAGCCCGGTCCGGGCACCATATATTTT
CASSLLIEPGPGTIYF
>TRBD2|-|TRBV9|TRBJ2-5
TGTGCCAGCAGCAAAAGGGTTTCGGCTAGCGGGGGGGCCGCAGAGACCCAGTACTTC
CASSKRVSASGGAAETQYF
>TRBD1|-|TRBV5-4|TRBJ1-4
TGTGCCAGCAGCTCGGGACAGGGGGCGCTTACGGGCGGATGGGACGAAAAACTGTTTTTT
CASSSGQGALTGGWDEKLFF
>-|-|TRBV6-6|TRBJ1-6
TGTGCCAGCAGTTTAACCGGGAATTATAATTCACCCCTCCACTTT
CASSLTGNYNSPLHF
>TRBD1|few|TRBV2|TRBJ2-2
TGTGCCAGCAGTGCTTTAGGGACAGGGAACACCGGGGAGCTGTTTTTT
CASSALGTGNTGELFF
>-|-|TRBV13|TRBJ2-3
TGTGCCAGCAGCTTACCCGACAGTTGGCAAGGGACGCAGTATTTT
CASSLPDSWQGTQYF
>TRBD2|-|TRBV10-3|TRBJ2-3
TGTGCCATCAGGCGGGAGGGGACAGATACGCAGTATTTT
CAIRREGTDTQYF
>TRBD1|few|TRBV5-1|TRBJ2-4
TGCGCCAGCAGCTTGCAGGGGGCCGGGGACATTCAGTACTTC
CASSLQGAGDIQYF
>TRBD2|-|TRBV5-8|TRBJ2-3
TGTGCCAGCAGCGTACTAGCGGGGGGGCCCCCAGATACGCAGTATTTT
CASSVLAGGPPDTQYF
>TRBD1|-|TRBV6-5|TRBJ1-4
TGTGCCAGCGGGTCAACGGGGACAGGGGGGGCAAAACTGTTTTTT
CASGSTGTGGAKLFF
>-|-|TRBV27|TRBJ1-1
TGTGCCAGCAGTTCCTACAGGGAGGGTGGTGAAGCTTTCTTT
CASSSYREGGEAFF
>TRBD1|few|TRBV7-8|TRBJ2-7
TGTGCCAGCAGCCGCCACCGGGACAGGGACTCCTACGAGCAGTACTTC
CASSRHRDRDSYEQYF
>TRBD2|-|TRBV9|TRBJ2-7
TGTGCCAGCAGCGTAGCGGATAGCGGGACCGAGCAGTACTTC
CASSVADSGTEQYF
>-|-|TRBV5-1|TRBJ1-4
TGCGCCAGCAAGAGGGACACCACTAATGAAAAACTGTTTTTT
CASKRDTTNEKLFF
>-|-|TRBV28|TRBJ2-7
TGTGCCAGCAGTTTCACAGGGTCTCTCGGCGAGCAGTACTTC
CASSFTGSLGEQYF
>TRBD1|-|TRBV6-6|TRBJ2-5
TGTGCCAGCAGGACAGGGGGCGGTTGGTCAGAGACCCAGTACTTC
CASRTGGGWSETQYF
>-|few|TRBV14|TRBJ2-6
TGTGCCAGCAGCCAAGATCCCACAGGCCAGGGAAAGGGCTCTGGGGCCAACGTCCTGACTTTC
CASSQDPTGQGKGSGANVLTF
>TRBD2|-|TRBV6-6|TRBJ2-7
TGTGCCAGCACCGTAGGACTAGCGGAGTGGCACTACGAGCAGTACTTC
CASTVGLAEWHYEQYF
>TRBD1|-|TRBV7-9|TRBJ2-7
TGTGCCAGCAGCCCGGTGGGGACAGGGGTATCTACGGAGCAGTACTTC
CASSPVGTGVSTEQYF
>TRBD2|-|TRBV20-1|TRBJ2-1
TGCAGTGCTAGAGATCCCCTAGCGGATTTCTTC
CSARDPLADFF
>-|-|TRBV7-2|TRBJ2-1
TGTGCCAGCAGCAGGGGCAGCTCCTACAATGAGCAGTTCTTC
CASSRGSSYNEQFF
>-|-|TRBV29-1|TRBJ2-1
TGCAGCGTACAGGGCCATGAGCAGTTCTTC
CSVQGHEQFF
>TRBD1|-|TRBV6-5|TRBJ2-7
TGTGCCAGCAGCGACCTGACAGGGTCCTACGAGCAGTACTTC
CASSDLTGSYEQYF
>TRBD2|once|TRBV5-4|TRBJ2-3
TGTTCTCTCGGGCGGGAGGGCCGGACAGATACGCAGTATTTT
CSLGREGRTDTQYF
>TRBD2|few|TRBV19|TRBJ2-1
TGTGCCACCCAGACTAGCGGGGGTACTGAGCAGTTCTTC
CATQTSGGTEQFF
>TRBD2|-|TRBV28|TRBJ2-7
TGTGCCAGCAGTCCAGTGGCCGGGACTACGAGCTCCTACGAGCAGTACTTC
CASSPVAGTTSSYEQYF
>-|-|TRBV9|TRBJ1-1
TGTGCCAGCAGCGTAGTGGGCGCGGGCACTGAAGCTTTCTTT
CASSVVGAGTEAFF